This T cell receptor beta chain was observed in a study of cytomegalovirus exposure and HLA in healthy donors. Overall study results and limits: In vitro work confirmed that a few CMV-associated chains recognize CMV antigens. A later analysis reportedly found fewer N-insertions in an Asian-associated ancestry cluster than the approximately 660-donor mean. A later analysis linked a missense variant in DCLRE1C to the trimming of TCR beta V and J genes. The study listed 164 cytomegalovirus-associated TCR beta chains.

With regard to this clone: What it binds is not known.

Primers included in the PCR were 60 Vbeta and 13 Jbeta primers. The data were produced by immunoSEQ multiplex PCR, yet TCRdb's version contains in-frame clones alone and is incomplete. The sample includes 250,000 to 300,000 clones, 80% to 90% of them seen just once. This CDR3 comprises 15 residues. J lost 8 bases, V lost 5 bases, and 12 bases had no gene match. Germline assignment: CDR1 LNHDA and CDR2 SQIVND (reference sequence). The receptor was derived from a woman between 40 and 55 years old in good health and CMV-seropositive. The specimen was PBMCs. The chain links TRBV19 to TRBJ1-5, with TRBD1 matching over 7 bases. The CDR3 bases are TGTGCCAGTAGTGCACCGACAGGGTCGGGTGAGCCCCAGCATTTT. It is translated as CASSAPTGSGEPQHF. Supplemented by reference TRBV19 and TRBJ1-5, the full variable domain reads DGGITQSPKYLFRKEGQNVTLSCEQNLNHDAMYWYRQDPGQGLRLIYYSQIVNDFQKGDIAEGYSVSREKKESFPLTVTSAQKNPTAFYLCASSAPTGSGEPQHFGDGTRLSIL.